Listed below are T cell receptor beta chains from one sample, sequenced in a study of T cells in Graves' hyperthyroidism and ophthalmopathy. Each CDR3 protein gets one entry after TCRdb re-called the multiplex PCR reads with MiXCR. The profile shows about 760,000 distinct CDR3 sequences, 30% to 40% of them singletons. The specimen was blood. The receptors originated from a woman between 35 and 50 years old with Graves' hyperthyroidism. CDR3s include the opening cysteine and the closing phenylalanine or tryptophan. D genes are given only for firm matches. Where a row states a size, it is once, few, many or the class of an expanded clone; other rows omit it.

clone_size	d_call	j_call	v_call	cdr3_nt	cdr3_aa
few	.	TRBJ2-5	TRBV24-1	TGTGCCACCAGTGATTTGGTCAGGGGCGAGACCCAGTACTTC	CATSDLVRGETQYF
many	.	TRBJ1-5	TRBV6-2/TRBV6-3	TGTGCCAGCAGTTACTCGACCGGGGTCAATCAGCCCCAGCATTTT	CASSYSTGVNQPQHF
.	.	TRBJ1-4	TRBV29-1	TGCAGCGTTGAGGTATGGGGCAAGGGAGAAAAACTGTTTTTT	CSVEVWGKGEKLFF
few	.	TRBJ1-2	TRBV3-1	TGTGCCAGCAGCCAAGATGAGGGGAACTACACCTTC	CASSQDEGNYTF
.	TRBD2	TRBJ2-7	TRBV6-1	TGTGCCAGCACTCTAGCGGGAGGCCCCAGCTACGAGCAGTACTTC	CASTLAGGPSYEQYF
.	TRBD1	TRBJ1-2	TRBV6-6	TGTGCCAGCACCGAATTCCAGGGGGGCGGCTACACCTTC	CASTEFQGGGYTF
many	.	TRBJ1-6	TRBV20-1	TGCAGTGCTAGAGGCGGGTTCGGGGATTCACCCCTCCACTTT	CSARGGFGDSPLHF
.	TRBD2	TRBJ2-5	TRBV12-3/TRBV12-4	TGTGCCAGCAGTTTTGGTTCCTCGGGGGGGACCCAGTACTTC	CASSFGSSGGTQYF
few	.	TRBJ1-2	TRBV20-1	TGCAGTGCTGAGGGGTTTAACTATGGCTACACCTTC	CSAEGFNYGYTF
few	.	TRBJ2-7	TRBV14	TGTGCCAGCAGCCGCGACAGCTACAATGAGCAGTACTTC	CASSRDSYNEQYF
many	TRBD1	TRBJ1-4	TRBV11-2	TGTGCCAGCAGCTCGGGACAGAACGAAAAACTGTTTTTT	CASSSGQNEKLFF
many	.	TRBJ2-5	TRBV29-1	TGCAGCGTCCCGCTCGGGGGTTGGGAGACCCAGTACTTC	CSVPLGGWETQYF
.	.	TRBJ1-1	TRBV20-1	TGCAGTGCTAGAGGCTTTACAGGGAACACTGAAGCTTTCTTT	CSARGFTGNTEAFF
.	.	TRBJ2-7	TRBV10-3	TGTGCCAGCAGTGACACCAGGCGGACAGCCTACGAGCAGTACTTC	CASSDTRRTAYEQYF